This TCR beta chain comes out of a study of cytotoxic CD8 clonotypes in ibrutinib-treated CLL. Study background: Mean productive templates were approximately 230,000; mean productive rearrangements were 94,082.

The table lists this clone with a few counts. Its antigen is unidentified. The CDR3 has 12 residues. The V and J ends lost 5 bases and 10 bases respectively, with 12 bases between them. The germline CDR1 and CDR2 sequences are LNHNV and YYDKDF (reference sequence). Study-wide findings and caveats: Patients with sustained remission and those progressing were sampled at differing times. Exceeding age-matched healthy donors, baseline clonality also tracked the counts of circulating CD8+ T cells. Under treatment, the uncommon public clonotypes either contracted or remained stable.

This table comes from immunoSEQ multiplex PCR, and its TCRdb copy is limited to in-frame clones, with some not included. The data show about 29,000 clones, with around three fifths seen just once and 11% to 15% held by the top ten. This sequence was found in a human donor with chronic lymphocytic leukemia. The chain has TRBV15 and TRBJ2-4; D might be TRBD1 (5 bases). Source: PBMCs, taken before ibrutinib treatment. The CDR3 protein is CATSVRKGIQYF. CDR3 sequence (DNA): TGTGCCACCAGCGTGAGAAAGGGGATTCAGTACTTC.